Presented here are 2 T cell receptor beta chains from one specimen sequenced in a study of cytomegalovirus exposure and HLA in healthy donors. In the PCR, 60 Vbeta and 13 Jbeta primers were used. Sequencing used immunoSEQ multiplex PCR; TCRdb keeps in-frame clones, though not all of them. Of roughly 59,000 clones listed, 65% to 80% are singletons. Sequencing was performed on PBMCs. The receptors come from a man aged 35-49 years in good health and CMV-seropositive.

This clone was detected only once. V usage is TRBV7-8 and J usage is TRBJ2-1; 7 bases are a match to TRBD1. The V gene end was trimmed by 6 bases and the J gene end by 0 bases; junction bases not matched to a gene: 8. This CDR3 has 16 residues. CDR1 is SGHVS and CDR2 is FQNEAQ in the germline V gene. The CDR3 sequence: CASRPVGQASYNEQFF. Written as DNA, the CDR3 is TGTGCCAGCAGACCGGTCGGACAGGCCTCCTACAATGAGCAGTTCTTC. Full variable domain (missing parts from reference TRBV7-8 and TRBJ2-1): GAGVSQSPRYKVAKRGQDVALRCDPISGHVSLFWYQQALGQGPEFLTYFQNEAQLDKSGLPSDRFFAERPEGSVSTLKIQRTQQEDSAVYLCASRPVGQASYNEQFFGPGTRLTVL.

The chain has TRBV7-3 and TRBJ2-3; 9 bases are shared with TRBD1. Germline V gene data show CDR1 as SGHTA and CDR2 as FQGTGA. V shed 4 bases and J 2 bases; nucleotides not matched to a gene: 4. CDR3 length: 15 amino acids. CDR3 bases: TGTGCCAGCAGCTACCGGGACAGGGTCACAGATACGCAGTATTTT. Residues: CASSYRDRVTDTQYF. The entire variable domain, with the rest obtained from reference TRBV7-3 and TRBJ2-3, is as follows: GAGVSQTPSNKVTEKGKYVELRCDPISGHTALYWYRQSLGQGPEFLIYFQGTGAADDSGLPNDRFFAVRPEGSVSTLKIQRTERGDSAVYLCASSYRDRVTDTQYFGPGTRLTVL.